This T cell receptor (beta chain) came from a study of blood T cell repertoires in COVID-19. Study-level background: COVID-19 samples collected from the United States, Italy and Spain covered acute and convalescent phases.

This CDR3 is 15 amino acids long. Germline CDR1 reads SGHRS; CDR2 reads YFSETQ. The V and J ends lost 0 bases and 7 bases, in that order; junction bases with no gene match: 6. Methods used by the authors: Amplifying reference gene primers gave estimates of nucleated cell counts. Generated by immunoSEQ multiplex PCR, the TCRdb table keeps only in-frame clones and is missing some. The V and J calls and clone size were taken over from that table, and D and trimming were inferred from the DNA. The sample records roughly 480,000 clones, 80% to 90% being singletons. While infection was still active, Seattle patients were enrolled and then followed longitudinally. For this clone: Different DNA sequences within this sample yield the same CDR3.

The sample was peripheral blood. The chain uses TRBV5-1 and TRBJ2-1; 8 nucleotides agree with TRBD2. The clonotype was recovered from a man between 18 and 29 years old with COVID-19, enrolled during active disease. CDR3 DNA: TGCGCCAGCAGCTTGGAACGGGGGGGCTGGAATGAGCAGTTCTTC. It translates to CASSLERGGWNEQFF. Full variable domain (missing parts from reference TRBV5-1 and TRBJ2-1): KAGVTQTPRYLIKTRGQQVTLSCSPISGHRSVSWYQQTPGQGLQFLFEYFSETQRNKGNFPGRFSGRQFSNSRSEMNVSTLELGDSALYLCASSLERGGWNEQFFGPGTRLTVL.